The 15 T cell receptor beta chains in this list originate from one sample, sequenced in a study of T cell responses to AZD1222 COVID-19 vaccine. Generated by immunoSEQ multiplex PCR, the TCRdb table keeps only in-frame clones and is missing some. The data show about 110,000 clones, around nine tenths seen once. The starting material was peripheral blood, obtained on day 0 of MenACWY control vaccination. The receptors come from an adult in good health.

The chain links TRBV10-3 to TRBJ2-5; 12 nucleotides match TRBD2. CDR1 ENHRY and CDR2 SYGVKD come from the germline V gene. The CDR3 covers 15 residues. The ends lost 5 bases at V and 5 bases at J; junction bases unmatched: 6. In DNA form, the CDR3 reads TGTGCCATCAGTCCGACTAGCGGGGGCCGGGAGACCCAGTACTTC. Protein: CAISPTSGGRETQYF.

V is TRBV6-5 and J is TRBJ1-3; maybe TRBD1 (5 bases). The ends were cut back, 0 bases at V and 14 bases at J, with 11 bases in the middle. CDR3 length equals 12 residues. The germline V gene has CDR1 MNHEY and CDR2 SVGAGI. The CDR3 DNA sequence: TGTGCCAGCAGTTACTCCGGGGCTCCTCTATATTTT. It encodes CASSYSGAPLYF.

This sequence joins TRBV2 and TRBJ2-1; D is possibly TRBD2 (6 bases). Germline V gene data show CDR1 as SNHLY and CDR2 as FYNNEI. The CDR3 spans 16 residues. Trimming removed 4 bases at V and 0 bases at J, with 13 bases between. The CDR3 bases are TGTGCCAGCAGTGCCCAGAGCGGGCCCTCCTACAATGAGCAGTTCTTC. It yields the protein CASSAQSGPSYNEQFF. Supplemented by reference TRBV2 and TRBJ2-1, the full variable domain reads EPEVTQTPSHQVTQMGQEVILRCVPISNHLYFYWYRQILGQKVEFLVSFYNNEISEKSEIFDDQFSVERPDGSNFTLKIRSTKLEDSAMYFCASSAQSGPSYNEQFFGPGTRLTVL.

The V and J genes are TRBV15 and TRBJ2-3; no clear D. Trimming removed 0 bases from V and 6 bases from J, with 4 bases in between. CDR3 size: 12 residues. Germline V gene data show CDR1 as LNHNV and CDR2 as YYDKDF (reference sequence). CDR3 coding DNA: TGTGCCACCAGCAGAGAGGGCGATACGCAGTATTTT. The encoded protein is CATSREGDTQYF.

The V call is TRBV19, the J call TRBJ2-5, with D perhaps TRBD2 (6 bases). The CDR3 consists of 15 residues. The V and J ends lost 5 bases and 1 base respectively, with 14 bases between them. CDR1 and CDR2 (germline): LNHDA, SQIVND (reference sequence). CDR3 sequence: CASSPGTSGQETQYF. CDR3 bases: TGTGCCAGTAGTCCAGGGACTTCGGGCCAAGAGACCCAGTACTTC.

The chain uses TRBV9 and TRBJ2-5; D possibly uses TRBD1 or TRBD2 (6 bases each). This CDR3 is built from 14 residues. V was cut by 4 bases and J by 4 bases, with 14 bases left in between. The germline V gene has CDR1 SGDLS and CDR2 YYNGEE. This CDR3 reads CASSMEGGIETQYF. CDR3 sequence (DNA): TGTGCCAGCAGCATGGAGGGGGGTATAGAGACCCAGTACTTC.

For the CDR3, the DNA is TGTGCCAGCAGCCAAGATGAAGGGGGAGAAAAACTGTTTTTT. It codes for CASSQDEGGEKLFF. The gene calls are TRBV3-1 (or the pseudogene TRBV3-2) and TRBJ1-4; D possibly corresponds to TRBD1 (6 bases). The CDR3 consists of 14 residues. Germline CDR1 and CDR2: LGHDT and YNNKEL (reference sequence). V was clipped by 0 bases and J by 8 bases, with 10 bases between them.

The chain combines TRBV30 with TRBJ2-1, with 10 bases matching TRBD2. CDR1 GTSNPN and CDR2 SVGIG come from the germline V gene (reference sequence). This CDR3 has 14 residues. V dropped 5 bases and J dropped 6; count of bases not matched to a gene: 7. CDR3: CAWVRAGGSNEQFF. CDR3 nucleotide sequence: TGTGCCTGGGTACGAGCGGGGGGGTCCAATGAGCAGTTCTTC.

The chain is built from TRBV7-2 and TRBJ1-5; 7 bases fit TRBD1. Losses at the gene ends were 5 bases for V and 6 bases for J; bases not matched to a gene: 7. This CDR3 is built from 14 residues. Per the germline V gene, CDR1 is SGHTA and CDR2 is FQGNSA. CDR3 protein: CASSATGYGQPQHF. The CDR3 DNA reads TGTGCCAGCAGCGCGACAGGGTACGGTCAGCCCCAGCATTTT. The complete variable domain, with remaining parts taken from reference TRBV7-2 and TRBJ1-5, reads GAGVSQSPSNKVTEKGKDVELRCDPISGHTALYWYRQSLGQGLEFLIYFQGNSAPDKSGLPSDRFSAERTGGSVSTLTIQRTQQEDSAVYLCASSATGYGQPQHFGDGTRLSIL.

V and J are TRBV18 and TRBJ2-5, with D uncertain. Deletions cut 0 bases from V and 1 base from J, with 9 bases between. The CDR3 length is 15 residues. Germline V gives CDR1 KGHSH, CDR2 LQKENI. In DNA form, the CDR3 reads TGTGCCAGCTCACCACCGGGCAGGTCCCAAGAGACCCAGTACTTC. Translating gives CASSPPGRSQETQYF. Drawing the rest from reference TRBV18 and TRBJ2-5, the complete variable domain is NAGVMQNPRHLVRRRGQEARLRCSPMKGHSHVYWYRQLPEEGLKFMVYLQKENIIDESGMPKERFSAEFPKEGPSILRIQQVVRGDSAAYFCASSPPGRSQETQYFGPGTRLLVL.

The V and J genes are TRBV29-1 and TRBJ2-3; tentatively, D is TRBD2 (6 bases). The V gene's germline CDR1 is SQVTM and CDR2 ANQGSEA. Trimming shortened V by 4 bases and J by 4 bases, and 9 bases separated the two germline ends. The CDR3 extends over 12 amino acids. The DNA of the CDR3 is TGCAGCGTTGTGGAGGGGCCAGATACGCAGTATTTT. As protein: CSVVEGPDTQYF.

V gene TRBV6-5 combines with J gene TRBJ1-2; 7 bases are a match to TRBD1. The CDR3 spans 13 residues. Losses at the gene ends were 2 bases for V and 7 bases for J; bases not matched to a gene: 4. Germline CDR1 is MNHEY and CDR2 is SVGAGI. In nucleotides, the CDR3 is TGTGCCAGCAGTTACGACAGGGAGGCTGGCTACACCTTC. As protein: CASSYDREAGYTF.

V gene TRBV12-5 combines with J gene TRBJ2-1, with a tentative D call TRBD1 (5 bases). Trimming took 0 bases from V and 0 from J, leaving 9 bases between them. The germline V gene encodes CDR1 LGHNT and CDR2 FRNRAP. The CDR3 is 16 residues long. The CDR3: CASGLVYRSSYNEQFF. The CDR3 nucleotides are TGTGCTAGTGGTTTGGTATACAGGAGCTCCTACAATGAGCAGTTCTTC.

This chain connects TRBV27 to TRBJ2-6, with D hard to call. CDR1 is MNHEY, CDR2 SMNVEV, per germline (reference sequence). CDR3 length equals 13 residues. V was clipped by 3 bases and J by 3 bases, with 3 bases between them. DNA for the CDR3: TGTGCCAGCAGTTTCAGTGGGGCCAACGTCCTGACTTTC. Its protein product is CASSFSGANVLTF.

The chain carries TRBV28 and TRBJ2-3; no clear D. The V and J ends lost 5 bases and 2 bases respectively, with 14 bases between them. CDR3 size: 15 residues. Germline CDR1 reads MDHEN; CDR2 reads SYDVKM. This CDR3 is CASSPPGPLTDTQYF. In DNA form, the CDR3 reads TGTGCCAGCAGTCCCCCTGGACCGCTCACAGATACGCAGTATTTT.